The 12 T cell receptor beta chains below all came from one sample that was sequenced in a study of regulatory T cells in long-lasting Graves disease. With iRepertoire HTBI primers and Arm-PCR of CDR3 regions, TCR beta libraries were built. MiXCR, run by TCRdb on the multiplex PCR reads, gives a single entry per CDR3 protein. The data contain hundreds of thousands of distinct CDR3 sequences, over 15% of them seen just once; the ten biggest clones take up roughly 30%. The time point was: newly diagnosed GD, antithyroid drugs for less than 3 months. After RNA was extracted from PBMCs, the TCR library was made from it. These data are also associated with another study on T cells in Graves' hyperthyroidism and ophthalmopathy.

Sample: peripheral blood mononuclear cells (PBMCs), taken at new diagnosis, from a patient treated with antithyroid drugs. The origin of the receptors is a middle-aged man with Graves disease.

This clonotype has ten or more counts. V usage is TRBV6-5 and J usage is TRBJ1-5; D may be TRBD1 (5 bases). This CDR3 is built from 15 residues. Germline values: CDR1 MNHEY, CDR2 SVGAGI. Trimming shortened V by 0 bases and J by 9 bases, and 15 bases separated the two germline ends. CDR3 nucleotides: TGTGCCAGCAGTTACTCGGACGTAATCGGGGCGCCCCAGCATTTT. Translated, it gives CASSYSDVIGAPQHF.

V is TRBV19 and J is TRBJ2-5; 14 bases align to TRBD2. CDR3 size: 18 residues. Losses at the gene ends were 5 bases for V and 5 bases for J; bases not matched to a gene: 13. Germline V gene data show CDR1 as LNHDA and CDR2 as SQIVND (reference sequence). CDR3 residues: CASSLPHRTSGGTETQYF. The CDR3 bases are TGTGCCAGTAGTCTACCCCACAGGACTAGCGGGGGGACGGAGACCCAGTACTTC.

This clonotype was counted at least ten times. The J gene is TRBJ1-5, the V gene TRBV28, with D uncertain. There are 12 residues in the CDR3. Trimming removed 3 bases at V and 5 bases at J, with 5 bases between. The germline gives CDR1 MDHEN, CDR2 SYDVKM. The CDR3 region is CASSLEDQPQHF. CDR3 sequence (DNA): TGTGCCAGCAGTTTGGAGGATCAGCCCCAGCATTTT.

This clonotype came up many times. This chain connects TRBV28 to TRBJ2-3; 7 positions match TRBD2. Germline CDR1 and CDR2: MDHEN and SYDVKM. J was trimmed by 1 base and V by 7 bases; bases with no gene match: 5. The CDR3 consists of 14 residues. The CDR3 region has the DNA TGTGCCAGCATGGCGGGGGACCGCACAGATACGCAGTATTTT. Encoded protein: CASMAGDRTDTQYF.

The chain carries TRBV18 and TRBJ1-5; the D gene is possibly TRBD1 (6 bases). The germline CDR1 and CDR2 sequences are KGHSH and LQKENI. The CDR3 is 13 amino acids. V shed 5 bases and J shed 7 bases, with 12 bases lying between them. The CDR3 sequence is CASSAPGGQPQHF. In nucleotides, the CDR3 is TGTGCCAGCTCAGCGCCCGGGGGCCAGCCCCAGCATTTT.

The J gene is TRBJ2-7, the V gene TRBV30; D uncertain. V lost 2 bases and J lost 5, with 10 bases in between. Germline V gene data show CDR1 as GTSNPN and CDR2 as SVGIG (reference sequence). The CDR3 is made up of 12 amino acids. CDR3 in amino acids: CAWSPAYHEQYF. As DNA, the CDR3 is TGTGCCTGGAGTCCGGCCTACCACGAGCAGTACTTC.

About this clonotype itself: Germline and junction disagree at one end, which may indicate a read error. The chain combines TRBV18 with TRBJ1-3; D not certain. The CDR3 spans 16 residues. CDR1 is KGHSH and CDR2 is LQKENI in the germline V gene. CDR3: CASSPRVPSTGNTIYF. CDR3 in DNA: TGTGCCAGCTCTCCACGCGTTCCTAGTACTGGAAACACCATATATTTT.

This clonotype was picked up one time. This sequence may be a read error, since a much larger clone differs from it by one base. This rearrangement joins TRBV3-1 to TRBJ2-2; D remains unclear. Germline V lookup: CDR1 LGHDT, CDR2 YNNKEL (reference sequence). This CDR3 region has 16 residues. Trimming took 3 bases from V and 3 from J, leaving 14 bases between them. CDR3 region: CASSHAKRRYTGELFF. CDR3 in DNA: TGTGCCAGCAGCCATGCAAAAAGACGTTACACCGGGGAGCTGTTTTTT.

This clonotype was recorded a few times. The rearrangement links TRBV4-2 to TRBJ1-3, with D perhaps matching TRBD1 (5 bases). Germline CDR1 and CDR2: LGHNA and YNFKEQ. The CDR3 is 14 residues long. Trimming stripped 3 bases from V and 4 bases from J, with 10 bases between. The CDR3 loop is CASSHLDTGNTIYF. The CDR3 DNA reads TGTGCCAGCAGCCATTTGGACACGGGAAACACCATATATTTT.

This clonotype was observed at least ten times. The chain carries TRBV5-1 and TRBJ1-1, with D unresolved. CDR1 and CDR2 (germline): SGHRS, YFSETQ. Trimming took 4 bases from V and 7 from J, leaving 11 bases between them. The CDR3 sequence is 12 residues long. The CDR3 is CASSPTAGEAFF. CDR3 DNA sequence: TGCGCCAGCAGCCCGACGGCCGGTGAAGCTTTCTTT.

This clonotype was observed a single time. The chain is built from TRBV20-1 and TRBJ2-1; the match to TRBD1 covers 8 bases. Germline CDR1 DFQATT, CDR2 SNEGSKA (reference sequence). The CDR3 is 13 amino acids. Unmatched junction bases numbered 2, after V lost 4 bases and J lost 3 bases. Here the CDR3 reads CSATDRDYNEQFF. The CDR3 DNA reads TGCAGTGCTACGGACAGGGACTACAATGAGCAGTTCTTC.

This clonotype was counted at least ten times. This chain joins TRBV6-5 and TRBJ1-1; D uncertain. Trimming took off 0 bases at V and 3 bases at J, with 5 bases between the two ends. Germline lookup yields CDR1 MNHEY and CDR2 SVGAGI. CDR3 length: 13 residues. CDR3 sequence (DNA): TGTGCCAGCAGTTACTCAGGGTACACTGAAGCTTTCTTT. Its protein product is CASSYSGYTEAFF.